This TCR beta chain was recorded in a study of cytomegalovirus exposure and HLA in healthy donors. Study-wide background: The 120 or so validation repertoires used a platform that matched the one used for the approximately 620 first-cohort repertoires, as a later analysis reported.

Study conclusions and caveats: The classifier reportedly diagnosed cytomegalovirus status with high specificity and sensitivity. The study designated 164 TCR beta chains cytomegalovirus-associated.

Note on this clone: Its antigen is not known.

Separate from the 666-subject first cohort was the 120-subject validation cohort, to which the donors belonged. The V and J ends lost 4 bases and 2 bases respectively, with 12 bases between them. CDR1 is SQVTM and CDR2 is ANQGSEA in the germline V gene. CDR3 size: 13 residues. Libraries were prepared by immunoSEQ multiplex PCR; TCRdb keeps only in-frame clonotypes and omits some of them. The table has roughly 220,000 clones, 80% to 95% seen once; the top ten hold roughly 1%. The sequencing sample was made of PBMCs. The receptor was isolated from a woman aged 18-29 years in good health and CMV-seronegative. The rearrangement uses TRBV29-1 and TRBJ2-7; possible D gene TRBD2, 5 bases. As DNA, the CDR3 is TGCAGCGTTGTTCACGACGGGACCTACGAGCAGTACTTC. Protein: CSVVHDGTYEQYF.